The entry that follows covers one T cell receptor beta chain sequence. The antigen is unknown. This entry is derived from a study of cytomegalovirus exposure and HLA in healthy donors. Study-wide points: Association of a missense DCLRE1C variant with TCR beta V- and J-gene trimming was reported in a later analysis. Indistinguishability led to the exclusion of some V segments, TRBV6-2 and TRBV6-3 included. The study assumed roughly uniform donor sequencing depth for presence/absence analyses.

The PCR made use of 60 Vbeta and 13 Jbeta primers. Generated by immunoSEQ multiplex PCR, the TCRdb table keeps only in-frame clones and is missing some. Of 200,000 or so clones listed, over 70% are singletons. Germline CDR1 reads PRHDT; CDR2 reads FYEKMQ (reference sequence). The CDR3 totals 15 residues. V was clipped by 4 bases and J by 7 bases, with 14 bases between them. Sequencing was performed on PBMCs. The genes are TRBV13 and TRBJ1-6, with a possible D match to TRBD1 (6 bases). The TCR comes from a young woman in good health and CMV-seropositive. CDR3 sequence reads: CASSSTGTPNSPLHF. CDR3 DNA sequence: TGTGCCAGCAGCTCAACCGGGACACCAAATTCACCCCTCCACTTT.